The present T cell receptor (beta chain) was sequenced within a study of T cells in Graves' hyperthyroidism and ophthalmopathy. Turning to the study itself: Upon initial diagnosis and before any treatment, peripheral blood was collected.

Template material for amplifying TCR beta CDR3 regions consisted of RNA transcripts. Carried out on the TCR CDR3, a first-round RT-PCR used the HTBI primer set. TCRdb re-called the multiplex PCR reads through MiXCR, storing one row per CDR3 protein. The sample records a few hundred thousand distinct CDR3 sequences, about a sixth being singletons. This clonotype was observed a handful of times. The length of the CDR3 is 14 residues. Trimming cost V 4 bases and J 1 base, with 11 bases left between them. Germline CDR1 and CDR2: DFQATT and SNEGSKA (reference sequence). A patient was excluded if there was uncontrolled infection, other autoimmune disease, pregnancy or lactation. Clinical symptoms, serum thyroxine, TRAb, thyroid ultrasound and orbital computed tomography informed diagnoses. Fresh peripheral blood, 8 to 10 ml, was the source of the PBMCs.

Sequencing was done on a sample of blood. This chain connects TRBV20-1 to TRBJ1-5, with a possible D match to TRBD1 (5 bases). The clonotype comes from a woman between 35 and 50 years old with Graves' ophthalmopathy. The CDR3 is CSAIPGLSNQPQHF. CDR3 coding DNA: TGCAGTGCTATTCCGGGACTGAGCAATCAGCCCCAGCATTTT.